Sequencing of this TCR beta chain was carried out in a study of PD-L1 blockade in urothelial cancer. Study background: Patients took up atezolizumab in the mid-2010s at 1,200 mg intravenously every 3 weeks. Blood samples had a median of around 150,000 T cells. Whole-study findings and limits: Stronger expansion of tumor-associated clones in blood at 3 weeks distinguished durable-benefit patients.

Germline lookup yields CDR1 LNHNV and CDR2 YYDKDF (reference sequence). The CDR3 length is 15 residues. The ends lost 5 bases at V and 3 bases at J; junction bases unmatched: 8. A note on this clone: Its antigen is not identified.

Clones were sequenced by immunoSEQ multiplex PCR, and TCRdb holds only the in-frame ones, with some missing. This table holds roughly 50,000 clones, roughly nine tenths found once. This sample's time point: pretreatment peripheral blood. Sequenced material: PBMCs, taken around atezolizumab (anti-PD-L1) treatment. The chain combines TRBV15 with TRBJ1-1; 8 positions match TRBD1. The sequence was collected from a woman between 55 and 75 years old with urothelial cancer. DNA for the CDR3: TGTGCCACCAGCGCCCGGGACAGGATTTACACTGAAGCTTTCTTT. This sequence encodes CATSARDRIYTEAFF.